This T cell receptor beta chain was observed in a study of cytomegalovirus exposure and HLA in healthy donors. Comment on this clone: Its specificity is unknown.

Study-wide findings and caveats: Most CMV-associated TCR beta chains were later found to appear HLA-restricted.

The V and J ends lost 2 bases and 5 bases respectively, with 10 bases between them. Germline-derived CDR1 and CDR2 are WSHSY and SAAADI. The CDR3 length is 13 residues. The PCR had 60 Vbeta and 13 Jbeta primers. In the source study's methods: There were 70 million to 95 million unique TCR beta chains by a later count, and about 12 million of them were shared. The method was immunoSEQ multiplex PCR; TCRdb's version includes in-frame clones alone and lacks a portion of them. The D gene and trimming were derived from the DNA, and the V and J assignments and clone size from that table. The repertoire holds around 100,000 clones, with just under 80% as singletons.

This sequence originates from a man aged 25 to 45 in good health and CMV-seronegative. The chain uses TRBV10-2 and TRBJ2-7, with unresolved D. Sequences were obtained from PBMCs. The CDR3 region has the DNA TGCGCCAGCAGTGAGAGCAGGAAGAACGAGCAGTACTTC. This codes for CASSESRKNEQYF.